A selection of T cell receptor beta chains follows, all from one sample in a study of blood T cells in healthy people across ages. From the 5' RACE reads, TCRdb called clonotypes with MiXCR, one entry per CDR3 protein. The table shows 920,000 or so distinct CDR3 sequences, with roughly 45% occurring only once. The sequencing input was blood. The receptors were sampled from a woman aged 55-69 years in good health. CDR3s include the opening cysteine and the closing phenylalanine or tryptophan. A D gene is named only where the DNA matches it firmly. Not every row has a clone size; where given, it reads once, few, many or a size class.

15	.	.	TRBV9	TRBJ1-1	TGTGCCAGCAGCAACAGAGGGACGGCGAACACTGAAGCTTTCTTT	CASSNRGTANTEAFF
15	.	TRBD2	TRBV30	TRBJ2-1	TGTGCCTGGAGCGACCCCCTCCTTCTAGCGGGACGTGCGTTCTTC	CAWSDPLLLAGRAFF
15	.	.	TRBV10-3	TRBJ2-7	TGTGCCATCAGTGTGCCGACAGGTAACTCCTACGAGCAGTACTTC	CAISVPTGNSYEQYF
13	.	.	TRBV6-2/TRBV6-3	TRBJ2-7	TGTGCCAGCAGCGACCGGCTGCCCGGCGAGCAGTACTTC	CASSDRLPGEQYF
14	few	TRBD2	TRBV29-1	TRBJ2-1	TGCAGCGTTGAGCGGACTAGCGGGACCAATGAGCAGTTCTTC	CSVERTSGTNEQFF
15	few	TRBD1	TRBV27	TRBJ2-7	TGTGCCAGCAGTCCCTTCCCGGGACAGGGGAACGAGCAGTACTTC	CASSPFPGQGNEQYF
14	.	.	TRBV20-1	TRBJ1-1	TGCAGTGCTAGAGCCCCAACAGCGAACACTGAAGCTTTCTTT	CSARAPTANTEAFF
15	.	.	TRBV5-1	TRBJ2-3	TGCGCCAGCAGCCATGATGGACGGCGGACAGATACGCAGTATTTT	CASSHDGRRTDTQYF
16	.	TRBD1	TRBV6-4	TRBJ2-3	TGTGCCAGCAGTGACACTTGGACAGGGCTCACAGATACGCAGTATTTT	CASSDTWTGLTDTQYF
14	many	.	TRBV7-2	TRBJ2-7	TGTGCCAGCAGCTTGGCTCCCGTTTCCTACGAGCAGTACTTC	CASSLAPVSYEQYF
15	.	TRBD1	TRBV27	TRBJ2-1	TGTGCCAGCAGTTTTTCCCGGGACAGGGACAATGAGCAGTTCTTC	CASSFSRDRDNEQFF
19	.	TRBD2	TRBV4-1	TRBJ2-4	TGCGCCAGCAGCCAAGGGGGACTACTAGCGGGACTAGCCAAAAACATTCAGTACTTC	CASSQGGLLAGLAKNIQYF
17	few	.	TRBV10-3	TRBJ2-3	TGTGCCATCAGTGAGTCTAGGGGGAGTCCTAGCACAGATACGCAGTATTTT	CAISESRGSPSTDTQYF
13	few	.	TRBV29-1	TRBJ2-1	TGCAGCGTTGAAAGGAGACAGAACAATGAGCAGTTCTTC	CSVERRQNNEQFF
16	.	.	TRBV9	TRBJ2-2	TGTGCCAGCAGCCACCCGGGCGGGACTAACACCGGGGAGCTGTTTTTT	CASSHPGGTNTGELFF
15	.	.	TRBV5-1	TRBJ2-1	TGCGCCAGCAGCTTGCCCAGGGACTCCTACAATGAGCAGTTCTTC	CASSLPRDSYNEQFF
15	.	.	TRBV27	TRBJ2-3	TGTGCCAGCAGTCCGTACGCCGGGGGAACAGATACGCAGTATTTT	CASSPYAGGTDTQYF
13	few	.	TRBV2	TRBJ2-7	TGTGCCAGCAGTGGGCGGGAAGGCTACGAGCAGTACTTC	CASSGREGYEQYF
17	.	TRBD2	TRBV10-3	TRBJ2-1	TGTGCCATCAGTGAGCCTGTTTCGGGACTAGGATACAATGAGCAGTTCTTC	CAISEPVSGLGYNEQFF
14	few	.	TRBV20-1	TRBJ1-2	TGCAGTACCATCGGCAGAGATCTTAACTATGGCTACACCTTC	CSTIGRDLNYGYTF
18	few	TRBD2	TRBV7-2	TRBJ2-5	TGTGCCAGCAGCTTAGGGCCTAGCGGGAGGAACCACCAAGAGACCCAGTACTTC	CASSLGPSGRNHQETQYF
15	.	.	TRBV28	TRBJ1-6	TGTGCCAGCAGTCCCCCCCTTAAGATAGTTTCACCCCTCCACTTT	CASSPPLKIVSPLHF
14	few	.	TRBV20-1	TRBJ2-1	TGCAGTGTTAGCGAGGGACCATTCCCAGGGGAGCAGTTCTTC	CSVSEGPFPGEQFF
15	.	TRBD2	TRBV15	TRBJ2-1	TGTGCCACCGGGATAGCGGGAGGGCCCAACAATGAGCAGTTCTTC	CATGIAGGPNNEQFF
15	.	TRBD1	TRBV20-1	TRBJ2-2	TGCAGTGCTAGGTCCGGGACAGGGGGTATCGGGGAGCTGTTTTTT	CSARSGTGGIGELFF
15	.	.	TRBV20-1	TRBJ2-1	TGCAGTGCTAGGCGTTCTGCTAGCTCCTACAATGAGCAGTTCTTC	CSARRSASSYNEQFF
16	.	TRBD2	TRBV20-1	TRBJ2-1	TGCAGTGCCACTTTACTCACTAGCGGGAGTTACAATGAGCAGTTCTTC	CSATLLTSGSYNEQFF
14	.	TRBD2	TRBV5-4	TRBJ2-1	TGTGCCAGCAGTAGACTAGCGGGTCAGAATGAGCAGTTCTTC	CASSRLAGQNEQFF
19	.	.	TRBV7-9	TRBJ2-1	TGTGCCAGCAGCTTAGGCCCCACAGCCGGAGTCACCGGCTACAATGAGCAGTTCTTC	CASSLGPTAGVTGYNEQFF
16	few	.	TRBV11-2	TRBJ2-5	TGTGCCAGCAGGTCTAGTGTGACTTCGTACCAAGAGACCCAGTACTTC	CASRSSVTSYQETQYF
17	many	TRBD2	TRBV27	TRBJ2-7	TGTGCCAGCAGCCGGTGGGTGACTAGCCAACAGATACACGAGCAGTACTTC	CASSRWVTSQQIHEQYF
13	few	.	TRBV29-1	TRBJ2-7	TGCAGCGCTGGGGTTTTAGGAACCTACGAGCAGTACTTC	CSAGVLGTYEQYF
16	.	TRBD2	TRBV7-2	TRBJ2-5	TGTGCCAGCAGCTTAGCCCCAGCGGGGGGGCAGGAGACCCAGTACTTC	CASSLAPAGGQETQYF
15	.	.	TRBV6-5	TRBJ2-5	TGTGCCAGCAGTTACTCGACGGGCAGTCAAGAGACCCGGTACTTC	CASSYSTGSQETRYF
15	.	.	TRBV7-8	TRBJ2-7	TGCGCCAGCAAAGTGCAGGGGCCTCCTCACTACGAGCAGTACTTC	CASKVQGPPHYEQYF
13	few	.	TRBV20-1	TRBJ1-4	TGCAGTGCTTCCAGGAGCACTAATGAAAAACTGTTTTTT	CSASRSTNEKLFF
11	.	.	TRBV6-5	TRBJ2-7	TGTGCCAGCCAGAGATTTGACGAGCAGTACTTC	CASQRFDEQYF
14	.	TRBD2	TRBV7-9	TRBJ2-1	TGTGCCAGCAGCTTTGCCCTAGCGGGCGCCACGAAGTTCTTC	CASSFALAGATKFF
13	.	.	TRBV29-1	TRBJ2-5	TGCAGCGTTGCTGCGGGGCCGGAAGAGACCCAGTACTTC	CSVAAGPEETQYF
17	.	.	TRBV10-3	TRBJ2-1	TGTGCCATCAGTGAGGAGGGGATGGCGTCTTGGGGGAACGAGCAGTTCTTC	CAISEEGMASWGNEQFF
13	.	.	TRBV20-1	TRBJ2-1	TGCAGTGCTAGTCTTTTAAGTAGTGGTGAGCAGTTCTTC	CSASLLSSGEQFF
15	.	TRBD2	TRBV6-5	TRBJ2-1	TGTGCCAGCAGTTACTTTCTAGCGGGAGGGTATGAGCAGTTCTTC	CASSYFLAGGYEQFF
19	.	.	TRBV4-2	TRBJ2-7	TGTGCCAGCAGCCAAGAAAATAGCGGACCGAGAGAAAGCCCCTACGAGCAGTACTTC	CASSQENSGPRESPYEQYF
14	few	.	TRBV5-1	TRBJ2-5	TGCGCCAGCAGCTTGTGGGCGGGCACAGAGACCCAGTACTTC	CASSLWAGTETQYF
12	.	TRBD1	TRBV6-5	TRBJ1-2	TGTGCCAACTCGGACAGGGGCATGGGCTACACCTTC	CANSDRGMGYTF
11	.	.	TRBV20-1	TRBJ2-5	TGCAGTGCAGGGACTGGGGAGACCCAGTACTTC	CSAGTGETQYF
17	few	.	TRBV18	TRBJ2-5	TGTGCCAGCTCACCACCGAGACGGGGACCGCGGCAAGAGACCCAGTACTTC	CASSPPRRGPRQETQYF
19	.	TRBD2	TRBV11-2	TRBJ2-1	TGTGCCAGCAGCTTAGCGGGACTAGCGGGATCCCACTACTACAATGAGCAGTTCTTC	CASSLAGLAGSHYYNEQFF
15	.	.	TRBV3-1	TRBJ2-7	TGTGCCAGCAGCCAAGCAGTCGGGTCTTCCTACAAGCAGTACTTC	CASSQAVGSSYKQYF
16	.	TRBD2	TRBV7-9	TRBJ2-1	TGTGCCAGCGGTCTCGATAGCGGGAGGGATGTTAATGAGCAGTTCTTC	CASGLDSGRDVNEQFF
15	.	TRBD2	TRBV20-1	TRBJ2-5	TGCAGTGCTAGAAGAACGACTAGCGGGAGAGATGAGCAGTACTTC	CSARRTTSGRDEQYF
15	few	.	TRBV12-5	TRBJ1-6	TGTGCTAGTGCTCTCCGACAGGACTATAATTCACCCCTCCACTTT	CASALRQDYNSPLHF